This T cell receptor (beta chain) emerged from a study of T cells in Graves' hyperthyroidism and ophthalmopathy. Study as a whole: It was at initial diagnosis, before any treatment, that peripheral blood was collected. Study-wide findings and caveats: In simple terms, a model built on 13 V-J features told ophthalmopathy apart from stable hyperthyroidism. Model-based prediction identified ophthalmopathy a median about 6.8 months prior to its onset.

Points on this clonotype: No antigen is known for it. One junction end disagrees with the germline gene, perhaps due to a read error.

The CDR3 consists of 15 residues. Looked up from germline, CDR1 is SGHVS and CDR2 is FNYEAQ. The source of the PBMCs was around 10 ml of fresh peripheral blood. RNA transcripts served as the template for amplifying TCR beta CDR3 regions. In the first-round RT-PCR of the TCR CDR3, the HTBI primer set was used. TCRdb reprocessed the multiplex PCR reads with MiXCR, giving one entry per CDR3 protein. The table shows about 840,000 distinct CDR3 sequences, with 38% occurring only once. The V call is TRBV7-6, the J call TRBJ2-5; D is tentatively TRBD1 or TRBD2 (5 bases each). The TCR comes from a man younger than 30 with Graves' hyperthyroidism. The material sequenced was blood. CDR3 sequence reads: CPSSLTGGWRETQYF. Written as DNA, the CDR3 is TGTCCCAGCAGCTTAACTGGGGGATGGAGAGAGACCCAGTACTTC.